Below, 27 T cell receptor beta chains from the same sample are listed, as sequenced in a study of cytomegalovirus exposure and HLA in healthy donors (dated by TCRdb to 2016 to 2017). Libraries were built with the immunoSEQ multiplex PCR assay. In TCRdb, the immuneACCESS table is reduced to in-frame sequences with V and J assigned. These tables do not hold every clone; where another copy was compared, an unresolved V gene accounts for under half, and the others remain unexplained. This sample gives roughly 86,000 clones in total; almost 97% of them show up just once. Jointly, the top ten make up 1.5% to 2% of the sample. Material: PBMCs. The receptors derive from a man between 18 and 35 years old in good health and CMV-seropositive.

V gene TRBV6-5 combines with J gene TRBJ2-1, with 7 bases matching TRBD2. The ends lost 2 bases at V and 6 bases at J; junction bases unmatched: 7. The CDR3 has 15 residues. CDR1 is MNHEY and CDR2 is SVGAGI in the germline V gene. The CDR3 coding sequence is TGTGCCAGCAGTTACGGGGCGGGAGCGCCCAATGAGCAGTTCTTC. This codes for CASSYGAGAPNEQFF.

The genes are TRBV27 and TRBJ2-1, with TRBD1 as a possible D gene (6 bases). The CDR3 totals 13 residues. Germline V gene sequence: CDR1 MNHEY, CDR2 SMNVEV (reference sequence). V was shortened by 2 bases and J by 6 bases, with 8 bases between the two germline ends. CDR3 DNA sequence: TGTGCCAGCAGTTTACTCAGGGGCAATGAGCAGTTCTTC. It specifies CASSLLRGNEQFF.

This clone occurred once. The chain carries TRBV7-3 and TRBJ2-1; 7 bases match TRBD1. The CDR3 has 15 amino acids. V lost 5 bases, J lost 3 bases, and 7 bases stayed unmatched. The germline V gene encodes CDR1 SGHTA and CDR2 FQGTGA. DNA for the CDR3: TGTGCCAGCAGCACCGGGACAGACCTCTACAATGAGCAGTTCTTC. Translation gives CASSTGTDLYNEQFF. The complete variable domain, with remaining parts taken from reference TRBV7-3 and TRBJ2-1, reads GAGVSQTPSNKVTEKGKYVELRCDPISGHTALYWYRQSLGQGPEFLIYFQGTGAADDSGLPNDRFFAVRPEGSVSTLKIQRTERGDSAVYLCASSTGTDLYNEQFFGPGTRLTVL.

The rearrangement joins TRBV19 to TRBJ1-4; D unclear. Germline V gene sequence: CDR1 LNHDA, CDR2 SQIVND (reference sequence). The V end was cut by 7 bases, the J end by 8 bases, with 8 bases between. The CDR3 is 11 residues long. This CDR3 reads CASTQNEKLFF. CDR3 coding DNA: TGTGCCAGTACCCAGAACGAAAAACTGTTTTTT. The variable domain in full, completed from reference TRBV19 and TRBJ1-4, reads DGGITQSPKYLFRKEGQNVTLSCEQNLNHDAMYWYRQDPGQGLRLIYYSQIVNDFQKGDIAEGYSVSREKKESFPLTVTSAQKNPTAFYLCASTQNEKLFFGSGTQLSVL.

The chain has TRBV21-1 and TRBJ2-3; the table's D gene call, TRBD1, was not cross checked with the DNA. TRBV21-1 is a pseudogene segment. The CDR3 extends over 14 amino acids. The CDR3 is CASRPRGSTDTQYF. Here the CDR3 DNA reads TGTGCCAGCAGGCCCAGGGGGTCTACAGATACGCAGTATTTT.

The chain is built from TRBV28 and TRBJ1-2, with 7 bases aligning to TRBD1. CDR1 MDHEN and CDR2 SYDVKM come from the germline V gene. With 5 bases clipped from V and 3 bases from J, the junction kept 12 bases outside the gene matches. This CDR3 is 16 amino acids long. The CDR3 sequence: CASSLGGGTDYYGYTF. In DNA, the CDR3 is TGTGCCAGCAGTCTAGGGGGCGGGACGGATTACTATGGCTACACCTTC.

The rearrangement links TRBV18 to TRBJ2-3; 10 bases are shared with TRBD1. Trimming at V came to 2 bases and at J to 0 bases, leaving 2 bases not matched to a gene. The CDR3 runs to 16 residues. Germline V gene lookup returns CDR1 KGHSH and CDR2 LQKENI. CDR3 protein: CASSPGQGGSTDTQYF. As DNA, the CDR3 is TGTGCCAGCTCACCAGGACAGGGGGGAAGCACAGATACGCAGTATTTT.

The V call is TRBV6-5, the J call TRBJ1-2, with D perhaps matching TRBD1 (6 bases). Trimming stripped 2 bases from V and 5 bases from J, with 15 bases between. The germline V gene encodes CDR1 MNHEY and CDR2 SVGAGI. The CDR3 totals 15 residues. The CDR3 region has the DNA TGTGCCAGCAGTTACGGCGGGGGCTTGGGATATGGCTACACCTTC. Amino acid sequence: CASSYGGGLGYGYTF.

The chain carries TRBV18 and TRBJ1-4, with a tentative D call TRBD1 (6 bases). CDR3 length: 16 amino acids. Germline lookup yields CDR1 KGHSH and CDR2 LQKENI. Trimming pared 4 bases from V and 0 bases from J, leaving 12 bases between. The CDR3 DNA follows: TGTGCCAGCTCACAGGGCGGGGGCGCAACTAATGAAAAACTGTTTTTT. Its translation is CASSQGGGATNEKLFF.

The chain carries TRBV21-1 and TRBJ2-7; the listed D gene, TRBD1, was not tested against the DNA. TRBV21-1 has pseudogene status. The CDR3 runs to 12 residues. CDR3 residues: CASRDRAHEQYF. CDR3 bases: TGTGCCAGCAGGGACAGGGCCCACGAGCAGTACTTC.

The genes are TRBV2 and TRBJ2-1; D is uncertain. This CDR3 is 10 amino acids long. Trimming pared 2 bases from V and 15 bases from J, leaving 8 bases between. Germline CDR1 and CDR2: SNHLY and FYNNEI. The CDR3 loop is CASSEKLRFF. The CDR3 DNA reads TGTGCCAGCAGTGAAAAGTTGCGGTTCTTC.

This chain connects TRBV10-3 to TRBJ1-3; the D is unclear. The ends were cut back, 10 bases at V and 4 bases at J, with 8 bases in the middle. The CDR3 has 11 residues. From germline, CDR1 is ENHRY and CDR2 SYGVKD. The CDR3 coding sequence is TGTGCCACTGGACTGGGAAACACCATATATTTT. This encodes CATGLGNTIYF.

This clone has a single count. DNA of the CDR3: TGTGCCAGCAGACAAATGGCCGGGGGGACAGGGCAAAATGAAAAACTGTTTTTT. Translated, it gives CASRQMAGGTGQNEKLFF. The rearrangement links TRBV28 to TRBJ1-4, with TRBD1 identical over 9 bases. The CDR3 sequence is 18 residues long. Germline V CDR1 and CDR2: MDHEN, SYDVKM. Losses at the gene ends were 6 bases for V and 5 bases for J; bases not matched to a gene: 16.

This clone was recorded once. The chain's CDR3 is CASSLRRHEKLFF. CDR3 DNA sequence: TGTGCCAGTAGTTTGCGGCGACATGAAAAACTGTTTTTT. V gene TRBV19 combines with J gene TRBJ1-4; no clear D gene. CDR1 and CDR2 (germline): LNHDA, SQIVND (reference sequence). The CDR3 runs to 13 residues. Trimming left V 5 bases short and J 6 bases short, with 10 bases between. Looking up the rest from reference TRBV19 and TRBJ1-4 gives the full variable domain: DGGITQSPKYLFRKEGQNVTLSCEQNLNHDAMYWYRQDPGQGLRLIYYSQIVNDFQKGDIAEGYSVSREKKESFPLTVTSAQKNPTAFYLCASSLRRHEKLFFGSGTQLSVL.

The chain is built from TRBV9 and TRBJ1-1; weak D call: TRBD1 (6 bases). This CDR3 region has 14 residues. In germline, CDR1 is SGDLS, CDR2 YYNGEE. Between the trimmed V and J ends, which lost 3 bases and 3 bases, there was a span of 12 bases. CDR3 nucleotide sequence: TGTGCCAGCAGCGGAGACACAGGGTACACTGAAGCTTTCTTT. Its translation: CASSGDTGYTEAFF.

The CDR3 loop reads CASREGAGRREQFF. In nucleotides, the CDR3 is TGTGCCAGCAGGGAGGGAGCGGGCCGAAGAGAGCAGTTCTTC. This chain links TRBV21-1 with TRBJ2-1; the table gives TRBD2 as D, unverified against the DNA. TRBV21-1 is a recognized pseudogene. The CDR3 has 14 amino acids.

This chain links TRBV6-4 with TRBJ2-3; 7 bases agree with TRBD2. After removal of 0 bases from V and 2 bases from J, the junction contained 2 bases not matched to a gene. Per the germline V gene, CDR1 is MRHNA and CDR2 is SNTAGT. The CDR3 contains 15 residues. The CDR3 sequence is CASSDSSGHTDTQYF. Here the CDR3 DNA reads TGTGCCAGCAGTGACTCTAGCGGGCACACAGATACGCAGTATTTT.

The chain uses TRBV18 and TRBJ2-7, with D unclear. V lost 2 bases and J 2 bases, leaving 10 bases between the germline ends. CDR1 is KGHSH, CDR2 LQKENI, per germline. The CDR3 is 14 amino acids. The CDR3 coding sequence is TGTGCCAGCTCACCAAGTCCAGGTACCTACGAGCAGTACTTC. This translates into CASSPSPGTYEQYF. The full variable domain, completed using reference TRBV18 and TRBJ2-7, is NAGVMQNPRHLVRRRGQEARLRCSPMKGHSHVYWYRQLPEEGLKFMVYLQKENIIDESGMPKERFSAEFPKEGPSILRIQQVVRGDSAAYFCASSPSPGTYEQYFGPGTRLTVT.

The J gene is TRBJ1-2, the V gene TRBV5-1; 8 nucleotides agree with TRBD1. The ends lost 3 bases at V and 8 bases at J; junction bases unmatched: 6. The CDR3 runs 13 residues. Germline CDR1 SGHRS, CDR2 YFSETQ. CDR3: CASSSDRGGGYTF. The CDR3 DNA follows: TGCGCCAGCAGCTCCGACAGGGGAGGGGGCTACACCTTC.

The genes are TRBV15 and TRBJ2-1; D perhaps matches TRBD1 (5 bases). V lost 0 bases, J lost 0 bases, and 24 bases lay in between. Per germline, CDR1 LNHNV and CDR2 YYDKDF (reference sequence). The CDR3 is 21 amino acids. The CDR3 loop reads CATSRELLGAFAASSYNEQFF. CDR3 DNA: TGTGCCACCAGCAGAGAACTCTTAGGGGCTTTTGCGGCCAGCTCCTACAATGAGCAGTTCTTC. Full variable domain (rest looked up from reference TRBV15 and TRBJ2-1): DAMVIQNPRYQVTQFGKPVTLSCSQTLNHNVMYWYQQKSSQAPKLLFHYYDKDFNNEADTPDNFQSRRPNTSFCFLDIRSPGLGDTAMYLCATSRELLGAFAASSYNEQFFGPGTRLTVL.

The J gene is TRBJ2-7, the V gene TRBV11-2, with TRBD1 matching 10 bases. Germline CDR1 and CDR2: SGHAT and FQNNGV. This CDR3 contains 15 residues. V shed 0 bases, J shed 2 bases, and the junction held 1 base outside the gene matches. The CDR3 nucleotides are TGTGCCAGCAGCTTAGAGGGACAGGGGCCCTACGAGCAGTACTTC. Translation: CASSLEGQGPYEQYF.

This rearrangement joins TRBV5-4 to TRBJ2-5; 8 bases fit TRBD1. In germline, CDR1 is SGHNT, CDR2 YYREEE (reference sequence). The CDR3 has 14 amino acids. V gave up 3 bases and J gave up 3 bases; unmatched junction bases: 4. The CDR3 region is CASSSTGGKETQYF. In DNA form, the CDR3 reads TGTGCCAGCAGCTCAACAGGGGGAAAAGAGACCCAGTACTTC. Supplemented by reference TRBV5-4 and TRBJ2-5, the full variable domain reads ETGVTQSPTHLIKTRGQQVTLRCSSQSGHNTVSWYQQALGQGPQFIFQYYREEENGRGNFPPRFSGLQFPNYSSELNVNALELDDSALYLCASSSTGGKETQYFGPGTRLLVL.

The count of this clone is one. This chain joins TRBV19 and TRBJ2-3; D unresolved. CDR1 and CDR2 (germline): LNHDA, SQIVND (reference sequence). Deletions cut 3 bases from V and 4 bases from J, with 8 bases between. This CDR3 has 13 amino acids. In nucleotides, the CDR3 is TGTGCCAGTAGTATTCTGCGTTCAGATACGCAGTATTTT. Its protein is CASSILRSDTQYF.

This clone occurred once. The J gene is TRBJ2-7, the V gene TRBV6-5, with TRBD1 identical over 8 bases. The V and J ends lost 6 bases and 3 bases, in that order; junction bases with no gene match: 7. The germline CDR1 and CDR2 sequences are MNHEY and SVGAGI. The CDR3 is made up of 14 amino acids. The CDR3 DNA reads TGTGCCAGCAGCCTAGGACAGGGTCGCTACGAGCAGTACTTC. This sequence encodes CASSLGQGRYEQYF.

The chain links TRBV5-4 to TRBJ2-7; a weak D match, TRBD2 (5 bases). Germline V CDR1 and CDR2: SGHNT, YYREEE (reference sequence). The CDR3 is made up of 13 amino acids. Trimming shortened V by 4 bases and J by 2 bases, and 10 bases separated the two germline ends. CDR3 sequence: CASSPEVTYEQYF. The CDR3 DNA is TGTGCCAGCAGCCCGGAGGTGACCTACGAGCAGTACTTC.

In its sample, this clone was seen once. V gene TRBV5-1 combines with J gene TRBJ2-1; 12 bases fit TRBD2. The CDR3 spans 15 residues. Germline lookup yields CDR1 SGHRS and CDR2 YFSETQ. V was clipped by 2 bases and J by 6 bases; unmatched bases: 3. In DNA, the CDR3 is TGCGCCAGCAGCTTACGACTAGCGGGAGTCAATGAGCAGTTCTTC. Protein sequence: CASSLRLAGVNEQFF. The variable domain in full, completed from reference TRBV5-1 and TRBJ2-1, reads KAGVTQTPRYLIKTRGQQVTLSCSPISGHRSVSWYQQTPGQGLQFLFEYFSETQRNKGNFPGRFSGRQFSNSRSEMNVSTLELGDSALYLCASSLRLAGVNEQFFGPGTRLTVL.

This chain joins TRBV6-5 and TRBJ2-1; possible D gene TRBD2, 5 bases. The CDR3 has 13 amino acids. The V end lost 6 bases, the J end lost 7 bases, and 13 bases lay between the germline ends. Germline lookup yields CDR1 MNHEY and CDR2 SVGAGI. CDR3 sequence reads: CASSSGIRNEQFF. The DNA for the CDR3 is TGTGCCAGCAGCAGCGGTATACGTAATGAGCAGTTCTTC.